Listed below are T cell receptor beta chains from one sample, sequenced in a study of response to subunit inactivated influenza vaccine. TCRdb processed the RT-PCR reads anew with MiXCR; each CDR3 protein has one entry. The sample has around 530,000 distinct CDR3 sequences, about 12% seen once. The sample was PBMCs from blood, taken on the day of vaccination. These receptors all stem from a man over 45 who received an inactivated influenza vaccine. CDR3s include the opening cysteine and the closing phenylalanine or tryptophan. Each record gives: clone size, D gene, V gene, J gene, CDR3 DNA, CDR3 protein. D genes are given only for firm matches. For some rows the clone size is stated as once, few or many, or as a class when expanded; others skip it.

abundance: few
d_gene: .
v_gene: TRBV6-1
j_gene: TRBJ1-2
CDR3nt: TGTGCCAGCAGCCCACACAGGAAGGAGAGTGGCTACACCTTC
CDR3aa: CASSPHRKESGYTF

abundance: many
d_gene: TRBD1
v_gene: TRBV12-3/TRBV12-4
j_gene: TRBJ1-3
CDR3nt: TGTGCCAGCAGTTTAGAGGGGGCAGGTGGAAACACCATATATTTT
CDR3aa: CASSLEGAGGNTIYF

abundance: .
d_gene: TRBD1
v_gene: TRBV5-1
j_gene: TRBJ2-7
CDR3nt: TGCGCCAGCAGCACCGACGGGACAGGGGCGGACGAGCAGTACTTC
CDR3aa: CASSTDGTGADEQYF

abundance: .
d_gene: .
v_gene: TRBV24-1
j_gene: TRBJ2-3
CDR3nt: TGTGCCACCAGTGAGGTTGCGGCTAGCACAGATACGCAGTATTTT
CDR3aa: CATSEVAASTDTQYF

abundance: few
d_gene: TRBD1
v_gene: TRBV20-1
j_gene: TRBJ2-3
CDR3nt: TGCAGTGCTCGCCTAACAGGGGCTGGTAAAGATACGCAGTATTTT
CDR3aa: CSARLTGAGKDTQYF

abundance: .
d_gene: .
v_gene: TRBV28
j_gene: TRBJ1-1
CDR3nt: TGTGCCAGCGGACCCGGGATCACTGAAGCTTTCTTT
CDR3aa: CASGPGITEAFF

abundance: .
d_gene: .
v_gene: TRBV2
j_gene: TRBJ2-3
CDR3nt: TGTGCCTTCTGTTGGAGCCAGTCTCATAGGGCCTTGGATACGCAGTATTTT
CDR3aa: CAFCWSQSHRALDTQYF

abundance: .
d_gene: TRBD2
v_gene: TRBV5-1
j_gene: TRBJ2-5
CDR3nt: TGCGCCAGCAAGCCCTCCCAGGGAGGGCCTTGGGAGACCCAGTACTTC
CDR3aa: CASKPSQGGPWETQYF

abundance: many
d_gene: .
v_gene: TRBV5-1
j_gene: TRBJ2-7
CDR3nt: TGCGCCAGCGTCGAGGGTCCTGCCTCCTACGAGCAGTACTTC
CDR3aa: CASVEGPASYEQYF

abundance: .
d_gene: TRBD2
v_gene: TRBV10-1
j_gene: TRBJ2-1
CDR3nt: TGCGCCAGCAGTGAGTCATGGCTAGCGGGGGAGCAGTTCTTC
CDR3aa: CASSESWLAGEQFF

abundance: few
d_gene: TRBD2
v_gene: TRBV7-2
j_gene: TRBJ2-3
CDR3nt: TGTGCCAGCAGCTGGGGGGGACTGCCCCTTGGTGATACGCAGTATTTT
CDR3aa: CASSWGGLPLGDTQYF

abundance: many
d_gene: .
v_gene: TRBV6-1
j_gene: TRBJ1-4
CDR3nt: TGTGCCAGCAGGGACCCAGGGGAAAAACTGTTTTTT
CDR3aa: CASRDPGEKLFF

abundance: many
d_gene: .
v_gene: TRBV3-1
j_gene: TRBJ2-3
CDR3nt: TGTGCCAGCGCTACGGAGGCTGGCACAGATACGCAGTATTTT
CDR3aa: CASATEAGTDTQYF

abundance: few
d_gene: TRBD1
v_gene: TRBV29-1
j_gene: TRBJ2-7
CDR3nt: TGCAGCGCTGGGTTCGGACAGGGGGCATACGAGCAGTACTTC
CDR3aa: CSAGFGQGAYEQYF

abundance: .
d_gene: .
v_gene: TRBV9
j_gene: TRBJ1-2
CDR3nt: TGTGCCAGCAGCGCGACCCCTGGGACAACTGATCTCACCTTC
CDR3aa: CASSATPGTTDLTF

abundance: few
d_gene: .
v_gene: TRBV29-1
j_gene: TRBJ2-2
CDR3nt: TGCAGCGTTGAAGGGACTTTTCCTGGGGAGCTGTTTTTT
CDR3aa: CSVEGTFPGELFF

abundance: many
d_gene: TRBD2
v_gene: TRBV28
j_gene: TRBJ2-1
CDR3nt: TGTGCCAGCAGACCCCTAGCGGGAGGGGGCGCCTACAATGAGCAGTTCTTC
CDR3aa: CASRPLAGGGAYNEQFF

abundance: few
d_gene: .
v_gene: TRBV25-1
j_gene: TRBJ2-5
CDR3nt: TGTGCCAAGACAGAGACCCAGTACTTC
CDR3aa: CAKTETQYF

abundance: few
d_gene: .
v_gene: TRBV7-2
j_gene: TRBJ2-3
CDR3nt: TGTGCCAGCAGCCAGGGTTGGTCGACAGCCCCAGATACGCAGTATTTT
CDR3aa: CASSQGWSTAPDTQYF

abundance: .
d_gene: TRBD1
v_gene: TRBV6-5
j_gene: TRBJ2-5
CDR3nt: TGTGCCAGCAGTTACAAGGCCGGACAGGGTGGGCTGACCCAGTACTTC
CDR3aa: CASSYKAGQGGLTQYF

abundance: .
d_gene: .
v_gene: TRBV29-1
j_gene: TRBJ2-7
CDR3nt: TGCAGCGTTGTGTTATCCTACGAGCAGTACTTC
CDR3aa: CSVVLSYEQYF

abundance: .
d_gene: .
v_gene: TRBV7-8
j_gene: TRBJ2-1
CDR3nt: TGTGCCAGCAGCTTAGCCGGGACGTTAATGAGTGAGCAGTTCTTC
CDR3aa: CASSLAGTLMSEQFF

abundance: .
d_gene: .
v_gene: TRBV20-1
j_gene: TRBJ2-5
CDR3nt: TGCAGTGCCCCTAGGATGGGGGAAGAGACCCAGTACTTC
CDR3aa: CSAPRMGEETQYF

abundance: .
d_gene: .
v_gene: TRBV4-1
j_gene: TRBJ2-1
CDR3nt: TGCGCCAGCAGTAGGGTCGGCGGTAGGGATGAGCAGTTCTTC
CDR3aa: CASSRVGGRDEQFF

abundance: many
d_gene: TRBD1
v_gene: TRBV11-2
j_gene: TRBJ1-4
CDR3nt: TGTGCCAGCAGCTTAGATCAGGGGGCCCATGAAAAACTGTTTTTT
CDR3aa: CASSLDQGAHEKLFF

abundance: .
d_gene: .
v_gene: TRBV5-1
j_gene: TRBJ1-1
CDR3nt: TGCGCCAGCAGCTTGGGTCTAGACAGGAGTTCTGAAGCTTTCTTT
CDR3aa: CASSLGLDRSSEAFF

abundance: .
d_gene: .
v_gene: TRBV7-8
j_gene: TRBJ2-1
CDR3nt: TGTGCCAGCAGCTTAAACCGCGGGAATTTCGTCCATGAGCAGTTCTTC
CDR3aa: CASSLNRGNFVHEQFF

abundance: .
d_gene: .
v_gene: TRBV11-2
j_gene: TRBJ1-3
CDR3nt: TGTGCCAGCAGCTTAACAGGGACCTCTGGAAACACCATATATTTT
CDR3aa: CASSLTGTSGNTIYF

abundance: few
d_gene: .
v_gene: TRBV20-1
j_gene: TRBJ2-5
CDR3nt: TGCAGTGCTAGACTAGCAACAAGCCGGGCGCAAGAGACCCAGTACTTC
CDR3aa: CSARLATSRAQETQYF

abundance: few
d_gene: .
v_gene: TRBV20-1
j_gene: TRBJ2-1
CDR3nt: TGCAGTGCTGTCAGAGGGGGGGCCCAAAATGAGCAGTTCTTC
CDR3aa: CSAVRGGAQNEQFF

abundance: many
d_gene: .
v_gene: TRBV28
j_gene: TRBJ2-2
CDR3nt: TGTGCCAGCAGGCCAGGGTACACCGGGGAGCTGTTTTTT
CDR3aa: CASRPGYTGELFF

abundance: .
d_gene: .
v_gene: TRBV28
j_gene: TRBJ2-2
CDR3nt: TGTGCCAGCAGTTGGGCTCTGGACACCGGGGAGCTGTTTTTT
CDR3aa: CASSWALDTGELFF

abundance: .
d_gene: TRBD2
v_gene: TRBV14
j_gene: TRBJ2-7
CDR3nt: TGTGCCAGCAGCCAGGGACCGGGGGGCTCCTACGAGCAGTACTTC
CDR3aa: CASSQGPGGSYEQYF

abundance: many
d_gene: .
v_gene: TRBV29-1
j_gene: TRBJ1-3
CDR3nt: TGCAGCGTCCTCTCGGGGACTGGAAACACCATATATTTT
CDR3aa: CSVLSGTGNTIYF

abundance: .
d_gene: .
v_gene: TRBV20-1
j_gene: TRBJ1-2
CDR3nt: TGCAGTGCTAGTCACGGAAGAGATGGCTACACCTTC
CDR3aa: CSASHGRDGYTF

abundance: .
d_gene: .
v_gene: TRBV3-1
j_gene: TRBJ1-1
CDR3nt: TGTGCCAGCAGCCAGGGGTGGAGGGACACTGAAGCTTTCTTT
CDR3aa: CASSQGWRDTEAFF

abundance: .
d_gene: .
v_gene: TRBV28
j_gene: TRBJ2-3
CDR3nt: TGTGCCAGCACCGATCAAGATACGCAGTATTTT
CDR3aa: CASTDQDTQYF

abundance: few
d_gene: .
v_gene: TRBV7-2
j_gene: TRBJ2-4
CDR3nt: TGTGCCAGCAGCTTCGCAGGGGCGACGCCAAAAAACATTCAGTACTTC
CDR3aa: CASSFAGATPKNIQYF

abundance: few
d_gene: .
v_gene: TRBV20-1
j_gene: TRBJ1-4
CDR3nt: TGCAGTGCACAAAGGACTGAGAATGAAAAACTGTTTTTT
CDR3aa: CSAQRTENEKLFF

abundance: .
d_gene: .
v_gene: TRBV20-1
j_gene: TRBJ2-7
CDR3nt: TGCTGTGCTAGAGATACGTGGGTTGGAGGAAGGACCTACGAGCAGTACTTC
CDR3aa: CCARDTWVGGRTYEQYF

abundance: .
d_gene: TRBD1
v_gene: TRBV7-2
j_gene: TRBJ2-7
CDR3nt: TGTGCCAGCAGCTTAGCAGCAGGGGGCCTGGACGAGCAGTACTTC
CDR3aa: CASSLAAGGLDEQYF

abundance: .
d_gene: .
v_gene: TRBV30
j_gene: TRBJ1-1
CDR3nt: TGTGCCGGTGGCAGGATGAACACTGAAGCTTTCTTT
CDR3aa: CAGGRMNTEAFF

abundance: .
d_gene: .
v_gene: TRBV12-3/TRBV12-4
j_gene: TRBJ2-3
CDR3nt: TGTGCCAGCAGTTTTCGGGGGCCCGGGTCCACAGATACGCAGTATTTT
CDR3aa: CASSFRGPGSTDTQYF

abundance: many
d_gene: .
v_gene: TRBV29-1
j_gene: TRBJ2-2
CDR3nt: TGCAGCGTTGAAAGGGGCAGCGACACCGGGGAGCTGTTTTTT
CDR3aa: CSVERGSDTGELFF

abundance: many
d_gene: TRBD1
v_gene: TRBV29-1
j_gene: TRBJ1-2
CDR3nt: TGCAGCGTTGAAGATAGACAGGGTCTCGGCTACACCTTC
CDR3aa: CSVEDRQGLGYTF

abundance: few
d_gene: .
v_gene: TRBV2
j_gene: TRBJ2-7
CDR3nt: TGTGCCAGCAGGGCAGCTACCACCTACGAGCAGTACTTC
CDR3aa: CASRAATTYEQYF

abundance: .
d_gene: TRBD1
v_gene: TRBV11-1
j_gene: TRBJ2-3
CDR3nt: TGTGCCAGCAGCTTATGGTTAGGACAGGGGATAAAGCGGAGTAGCACAGATACGCAGTATTTT
CDR3aa: CASSLWLGQGIKRSSTDTQYF

abundance: few
d_gene: TRBD2
v_gene: TRBV10-3
j_gene: TRBJ2-5
CDR3nt: TGTGCCACGCAACTAGCGGGGGGTGAGACCCAGTACTTC
CDR3aa: CATQLAGGETQYF

abundance: .
d_gene: .
v_gene: TRBV7-8
j_gene: TRBJ1-2
CDR3nt: TGTGCCAGCAGCCAGAACTTCTATGGCTACACCTTC
CDR3aa: CASSQNFYGYTF

abundance: .
d_gene: .
v_gene: TRBV7-8
j_gene: TRBJ2-1
CDR3nt: TGTGCTAGTGTAGGGAGAGGGGGTGAGCAGTTCTTC
CDR3aa: CASVGRGGEQFF